These 5 T cell receptor beta chains were all obtained from the same sample, sequenced in a study of Tregs in tolerant kidney transplant recipients. Here immunoSEQ multiplex PCR was the method, and the copy in TCRdb shows in-frame clones only, minus some. The data show about 64,000 clones, around 87% seen once. The nonmyeloablative bone marrow transplants came from related graft donors, with transient mixed chimerism. Here the sequenced sample was CD4+ T cells from blood (PBMCs), taken 6 months after the transplant. These receptors were taken from a human patient who received a combined kidney and bone marrow transplant. Some T cells may be transferred from the graft donor.

This chain connects TRBV6-6 to TRBJ2-7; 9 bases match TRBD1. The CDR3 spans 16 residues. V shed 0 bases, J shed 1 base, and the junction held 4 bases outside the gene matches. Germline CDR1 MNHNY, CDR2 SVGAGI (reference sequence). CDR3 in DNA: TGTGCCAGCAGTTACTCGGGGACAGGGATTTCCTACGAGCAGTACTTC. It is translated as CASSYSGTGISYEQYF.

The V and J genes are TRBV11-3 and TRBJ2-7; D perhaps matches TRBD2 (5 bases). There are 15 residues in the CDR3. Per the germline V gene, CDR1 is SGHNT and CDR2 is YENEEA. V was pared by 5 bases and J by 0 bases, with 14 bases between. The CDR3 DNA reads as TGTGCCAGCAGCCGGACCCCTAGCACCTCCTACGAGCAGTACTTC. The encoded protein is CASSRTPSTSYEQYF.

This clone was seen a handful of times. The chain recombines TRBV2 with TRBJ2-7; D gene uncertain. Germline V gene lookup returns CDR1 SNHLY and CDR2 FYNNEI. V shed 2 bases and J shed 3 bases, with 5 bases lying between them. This CDR3 is built from 12 residues. The CDR3 bases are TGTGCCAGCAGTGAAACCGGCTACGAGCAGTACTTC. This translates into CASSETGYEQYF.

V usage is TRBV29-1 and J usage is TRBJ1-2; 7 bases match TRBD1. Trimming took 3 bases from V and 6 from J; bases not matched to a gene: 13. The germline gives CDR1 SQVTM, CDR2 ANQGSEA. The CDR3 is 15 amino acids. The CDR3 is CSVEGTVSFLDGYTF. The CDR3, as DNA: TGCAGCGTTGAGGGGACAGTGAGCTTTTTGGATGGCTACACCTTC.

The chain links TRBV18 to TRBJ2-5, with D unclear. This CDR3 has 14 residues. Germline V gene sequence: CDR1 KGHSH, CDR2 LQKENI. The ends were cut back, 1 base at V and 3 bases at J, with 9 bases in the middle. The CDR3 region is CASSPQRAKETQYF. The CDR3 nucleotides are TGTGCCAGCTCACCACAGAGAGCTAAAGAGACCCAGTACTTC.